This T cell receptor beta chain was captured by sequencing in a study of Graves' ophthalmopathy and Graves' hyperthyroidism. Study information: The blood sample was drawn at first diagnosis and before any treatment. Findings and limits, study-wide: Blood was where most expanded thyroid clonotypes above 0.001 frequency also turned up. Its predictions of ophthalmopathy progression gave the model almost 71% sensitivity and roughly 76% specificity.

Pregnant or lactating patients and those with other autoimmune diseases or uncontrolled infections were excluded. Concerning this clonotype itself: No antigen is known for it. The CDR3 does not end in the conserved phenylalanine or tryptophan, so this is likely a read error.

Germline CDR1 reads SGHNT; CDR2 reads YYREEE (reference sequence). V was shortened by 3 bases and J by 1 base, with 7 bases between the two germline ends. CDR3 length: 13 amino acids. Scientists amplified the TCR beta CDR3 regions from RNA transcripts. The authors performed first-round RT-PCR with HTBI primers and then a second-round multiplex PCR. TCRdb re-analysed the multiplex PCR reads in MiXCR, keeping a single row per CDR3 protein. This table holds some 47,000 distinct CDR3 sequences, 50% found once. The chain couples TRBV5-4 to TRBJ1-1; D is perhaps TRBD1 (5 bases). Material for sequencing was peripheral blood. This TCR was sampled from an adult man with Graves' ophthalmopathy. The DNA for the CDR3 is TGTGCCAGCAGCTGGGACGGGAACACTGAAGCTTTCCTT. It specifies CASSWDGNTEAFL.